Listed below are T cell receptor beta chains from one sample, sequenced in a study of blood T cell repertoires in COVID-19. Some clones are missing from TCRdb's copy, which holds only in-frame ones; the method was immunoSEQ multiplex PCR. This sample carries about 120,000 clones, 70% to 75% of them seen once, and the ten largest clones take more than 5.5%. The sequencing input was peripheral blood. Source of these receptors: a man aged 55 to 70 with acute or convalescent COVID-19. Each CDR3 is given with its conserved first and last residue. The D gene is left open where the match is weak. Clone size is not always given. Where it is, it says once, few, many or a class for expanded clones.

abundance: .; v_gene: TRBV24-1; j_gene: TRBJ2-5; d_gene: TRBD2; CDR3nt: TGTGCCACCAGTGATCCTCTAGCGGGAGGGCCCGATGAGACCCAGTACTTC; CDR3aa: CATSDPLAGGPDETQYF
abundance: .; v_gene: TRBV3-1/TRBV3-2; j_gene: TRBJ1-2; d_gene: .; CDR3nt: TGTGCCAGCAGCCAAGAGGCGGCCGGCCCTTGGGGCTACACCTTC; CDR3aa: CASSQEAAGPWGYTF
abundance: many; v_gene: TRBV3-1/TRBV3-2; j_gene: TRBJ2-7; d_gene: TRBD1; CDR3nt: TGTGCCAGCAGCCTTTCGTCCATCACAGGGGGCGAGCAGTACTTC; CDR3aa: CASSLSSITGGEQYF
abundance: .; v_gene: TRBV27; j_gene: TRBJ2-3; d_gene: .; CDR3nt: TGTGCCAGCAGCACTAATCGCCGCACAGATACGCAGTATTTT; CDR3aa: CASSTNRRTDTQYF
abundance: .; v_gene: TRBV3-1/TRBV3-2; j_gene: TRBJ2-1; d_gene: .; CDR3nt: TGTGCCACCAAGATGCGAGGGGACAAATACAATGAGCAGTTCTTC; CDR3aa: CATKMRGDKYNEQFF
abundance: few; v_gene: TRBV5-8; j_gene: TRBJ1-4; d_gene: TRBD1; CDR3nt: TGTGCCAGCAGCACTACAGGGGGCCCGAATGAAAAACTGTTTTTT; CDR3aa: CASSTTGGPNEKLFF
abundance: .; v_gene: TRBV5-1; j_gene: TRBJ2-7; d_gene: .; CDR3nt: TGCGCCAGCAGCTTGTACGGCAGGGAGCAGTACTTC; CDR3aa: CASSLYGREQYF
abundance: .; v_gene: TRBV5-1; j_gene: TRBJ1-4; d_gene: TRBD1; CDR3nt: TGCGCCAGCAGCTTGGTGGGACAGAGTAATGAAAAACTGTTTTTT; CDR3aa: CASSLVGQSNEKLFF
abundance: few; v_gene: TRBV5-6; j_gene: TRBJ1-6; d_gene: .; CDR3nt: TGTGCCAGCAGCTTGACCGGGGGGTATTCACCCCTCCACTTT; CDR3aa: CASSLTGGYSPLHF
abundance: .; v_gene: TRBV4-1; j_gene: TRBJ1-4; d_gene: TRBD1; CDR3nt: TGCGCCAGCAGCCTCGACAGGGTAGAAAAACTGTTTTTT; CDR3aa: CASSLDRVEKLFF
abundance: once; v_gene: TRBV25-1; j_gene: TRBJ1-1; d_gene: .; CDR3nt: TGTGCCAGCAGTGAATCCCAAAGGGGGACTGAAGCTTTCTTT; CDR3aa: CASSESQRGTEAFF
abundance: once; v_gene: TRBV7-8; j_gene: TRBJ1-6; d_gene: .; CDR3nt: TGTGCCAGCAGCCAGGGAGGACCCCAGAGATCACCCCTCCACTTT; CDR3aa: CASSQGGPQRSPLHF
abundance: .; v_gene: TRBV5-1; j_gene: TRBJ2-7; d_gene: .; CDR3nt: TGCGCCAGCAGCCTGGCGAGGAGGTCGGACGAGCAGTACTTC; CDR3aa: CASSLARRSDEQYF
abundance: .; v_gene: TRBV27; j_gene: TRBJ1-1; d_gene: .; CDR3nt: TGTGCCAGCAGTTTATTAGCAGCGGGGGACACTGAAGCTTTCTTT; CDR3aa: CASSLLAAGDTEAFF
abundance: .; v_gene: TRBV12-3/TRBV12-4; j_gene: TRBJ2-3; d_gene: .; CDR3nt: TGTGCCAGCGATCGCCGGGGGGATACGCAGTATTTT; CDR3aa: CASDRRGDTQYF
abundance: .; v_gene: TRBV11-2; j_gene: TRBJ2-1; d_gene: .; CDR3nt: TGTGCCAGCAGCTTATCTTTCGGGTTCGCCTACAATGAGCAGTTCTTC; CDR3aa: CASSLSFGFAYNEQFF
abundance: .; v_gene: TRBV15; j_gene: TRBJ1-1; d_gene: .; CDR3nt: TGTGCCACCAGCAGAGACCCAGGGAAGAACACTGAAGCTTTCTTT; CDR3aa: CATSRDPGKNTEAFF
abundance: .; v_gene: TRBV5-6; j_gene: TRBJ2-2; d_gene: TRBD2; CDR3nt: TGTGCCAGCAGCTTTGGCCTAGCGGGAGATGTCGGGGAGCTGTTTTTT; CDR3aa: CASSFGLAGDVGELFF
abundance: .; v_gene: TRBV27; j_gene: TRBJ1-1; d_gene: TRBD1; CDR3nt: TGTGCCAGCAACACCGGACAGGGAGGGAACACTGAAGCTTTCTTT; CDR3aa: CASNTGQGGNTEAFF
abundance: .; v_gene: TRBV6-4; j_gene: TRBJ2-2; d_gene: TRBD2; CDR3nt: TGTGCCAGCAAAAGGGGACTAGCGGAAAACACCGGGGAGCTGTTTTTT; CDR3aa: CASKRGLAENTGELFF
abundance: .; v_gene: TRBV7-2; j_gene: TRBJ1-1; d_gene: .; CDR3nt: TGTGCCAGCAGCCAACAGCAGAACACTGAAGCTTTCTTT; CDR3aa: CASSQQQNTEAFF
abundance: few; v_gene: TRBV19; j_gene: TRBJ1-2; d_gene: .; CDR3nt: TGTGCCAGTAGTGACAGAAGTAACTATGGCTACACCTTC; CDR3aa: CASSDRSNYGYTF
abundance: .; v_gene: TRBV7-9; j_gene: TRBJ1-2; d_gene: TRBD1; CDR3nt: TGTGCCAGCAGCTTAGCAGGGGGCGGCTACACCTTC; CDR3aa: CASSLAGGGYTF
abundance: few; v_gene: TRBV12-5; j_gene: TRBJ2-2; d_gene: TRBD2; CDR3nt: TGTGCTAGTGGTTTGGTAACCAGCGGGACGAGCGGGGAGCTGTTTTTT; CDR3aa: CASGLVTSGTSGELFF
abundance: .; v_gene: TRBV3-1/TRBV3-2; j_gene: TRBJ2-3; d_gene: .; CDR3nt: TGTGCCAGCAGCCAAGACCCTCTATCTAGGCCCGATACGCAGTATTTT; CDR3aa: CASSQDPLSRPDTQYF
abundance: .; v_gene: TRBV15; j_gene: TRBJ1-2; d_gene: .; CDR3nt: TGTGCCACCAGCAGAGCTGGGAGTAGCTATGGCTACACCTTC; CDR3aa: CATSRAGSSYGYTF